This T cell receptor beta chain emerged from a study of T cell clonality in common variable immunodeficiency. This CDR3 has 12 residues. CDR1 and CDR2 from the germline V gene are GTSNPN and SVGIG (reference sequence). Generated by immunoSEQ multiplex PCR, the TCRdb table keeps only in-frame clones and is missing some. Recorded here are around 45,000 clones, with no singletons, and the ten leading clones hold 10%. This clone was recorded at least ten times. The read is 3 residues too short to cover the CDR3 end, so that end is filled in from the germline J gene. The receptor's source is a person aged 18-70 years in good health. The sequenced sample was peripheral blood mononuclear cells. This chain connects TRBV30 to TRBJ1-2; 10 bases map to TRBD1. The DNA read from the CDR3 is TGTATAGTGGGGACAGGGGTGGACGGC. Translation: CIVGTGVDG. The full CDR3 reads CIVGTGVDGYTF.